The sequence of this TCR beta chain was determined in a study of blood T cell repertoires in COVID-19. Study details: The samples span acute and convalescent COVID-19 from the United States, Italy and Spain. From T cells, B-cell-depleted T cells, or PBMCs came the material, which was cDNA or gDNA.

As handled by the study authors: Estimated nucleated cell counts came from reference gene primer amplification. Generated by immunoSEQ multiplex PCR, the TCRdb table keeps only in-frame clones and is missing some. That table gives V, J and clone size, and the DNA gave D and trimming. Among around 130,000 clones, around three quarters were seen once, and the ten largest hold roughly 10%. The CDR3 spans 14 residues. The V segment lost 4 bases and the J segment 0 bases; nucleotides outside the gene matches: 2. Per germline, CDR1 SGHNT and CDR2 YYREEE (reference sequence). The rearrangement uses TRBV5-4 and TRBJ2-7, with 9 bases identical to TRBD1. The TCR originated in a human donor in a cohort sampled during active COVID-19. The material sequenced was peripheral blood. CDR3 amino acids: CASSRGQGSYEQYF. The DNA of the CDR3 is TGTGCCAGCAGCAGGGGACAGGGCTCCTACGAGCAGTACTTC.